Listed below are T cell receptor beta chains from one sample, sequenced in a study of shared clonotypes between healthy human individuals. Some clones are missing from TCRdb's copy, which holds only in-frame ones; the method was immunoSEQ multiplex PCR. The sample has some 1.1 million clones; 70% to 80% are singletons. The sample consisted of memory CD4+ T cells from PBMCs. The source is a man between 18 and 29 years old in good health. Some clones in this sample may be carry-over from other donors' samples. CDR3s include the opening cysteine and the closing phenylalanine or tryptophan. The D gene is left open where the match is weak. Only some rows state a clone size, as once, few, many or a class for expanded clones.

.,TRBJ1-1,.,TRBV19,CASWTLGEAFF,TGTGCCAGTTGGACCTTAGGGGAAGCTTTCTTT
.,TRBJ2-1,once,TRBV5-1,CASSSIGGAEQFF,TGCGCCAGCAGCTCGATTGGGGGGGCTGAGCAGTTCTTC
.,TRBJ2-3,.,TRBV5-1,CASSLTRTTRIYTDTQYF,TGCGCCAGCAGCCTGACCCGGACGACTAGAATCTACACAGATACGCAGTATTTT
.,TRBJ2-7,few,TRBV28,CATLRGEGEQYF,TGTGCCACCCTAAGGGGGGAGGGCGAGCAGTACTTC
.,TRBJ2-2,.,TRBV28,CASVSGAGVRTGELFF,TGTGCCAGCGTCTCAGGGGCGGGAGTAAGGACCGGGGAGCTGTTTTTT
.,TRBJ2-1,few,TRBV20-1,CKASYNEQFF,TGCAAAGCATCATACAATGAGCAGTTCTTC
.,TRBJ2-7,few,TRBV2,CASMSGSYEQYF,TGTGCCAGCATGAGCGGTTCCTACGAGCAGTACTTC
.,TRBJ1-2,.,TRBV28,CASSIQGWANYGYTF,TGTGCCAGCAGCATTCAGGGGTGGGCTAACTATGGCTACACCTTC
.,TRBJ1-2,.,TRBV6-6,CASSYRPALDYGYTF,TGTGCCAGCAGTTACAGACCCGCGCTCGACTATGGCTACACCTTC
TRBD2,TRBJ2-2,.,TRBV19,CASTSRLAGLSTGELFF,TGTGCCAGTACCAGCCGTCTAGCGGGACTCTCGACCGGGGAGCTGTTTTTT
.,TRBJ1-2,.,TRBV12-5,CASGSGDTDYGYTF,TGTGCTAGTGGTTCGGGGGACACGGACTATGGCTACACCTTC
TRBD1,TRBJ2-7,.,TRBV7-9,CATGTGVYEQYF,TGTGCCACCGGGACAGGGGTATACGAGCAGTACTTC
.,TRBJ1-1,.,TRBV4-2,CASSQEVRVNTEAFF,TGTGCCAGCAGCCAAGAAGTCAGGGTTAACACTGAAGCTTTCTTT
.,TRBJ2-4,.,TRBV2,CASSAPGVKNIQYF,TGTGCCAGCAGTGCTCCAGGGGTCAAAAACATTCAGTACTTC
.,TRBJ1-4,few,TRBV29-1,CSVGATVNEKLFF,TGCAGCGTTGGGGCGACAGTTAATGAAAAACTGTTTTTT
.,TRBJ1-4,.,TRBV11-1,CASSLGQNEKLFF,TGTGCCAGCAGCTTGGGCCAAAATGAAAAACTGTTTTTT
TRBD2,TRBJ2-7,.,TRBV14,CASSHTGTSGEQYF,TGTGCCAGCAGCCATACCGGGACTAGCGGGGAGCAGTACTTC
TRBD2,TRBJ2-7,many,TRBV19,CASSIGSGGPYEQYF,TGTGCCAGTAGTATTGGGTCGGGAGGCCCCTACGAGCAGTACTTC
.,TRBJ2-7,.,TRBV5-1,CASSSNSGGQDYEQYF,TGCGCCAGCAGCTCAAACTCCGGGGGGCAGGATTACGAGCAGTACTTC
.,TRBJ2-5,.,TRBV5-1,CASSLGAQETQYF,TGCGCCAGCAGCTTGGGGGCGCAAGAGACCCAGTACTTC
.,TRBJ2-7,.,TRBV6-6,CASSYSAGTYEQYF,TGTGCCAGCAGTTACTCTGCGGGAACCTACGAGCAGTACTTC
.,TRBJ2-7,.,TRBV6-5,CASSYSLGTYEQYF,TGTGCCAGCAGTTACTCCCTCGGTACCTACGAGCAGTACTTC
.,TRBJ2-1,.,TRBV15,CATSEGVSRGYNEQFF,TGTGCCACCAGTGAAGGGGTATCTAGGGGGTACAATGAGCAGTTCTTC
TRBD2,TRBJ2-3,.,TRBV5-4,CASSGGGASTDTQYF,TGTGCCAGCAGCGGCGGGGGGGCTAGCACAGATACGCAGTATTTT
TRBD2,TRBJ2-1,.,TRBV28,CASSLRLPLAAVNNEQFF,TGTGCCAGCAGTTTGCGCTTACCTCTAGCGGCGGTAAACAATGAGCAGTTCTTC
TRBD2,TRBJ2-7,.,TRBV12-5,CASGLGTSGRAGEQYF,TGTGCTAGTGGTTTGGGGACTAGCGGGAGGGCCGGTGAGCAGTACTTC
TRBD2,TRBJ2-3,.,TRBV19,CASSIGLAGDTQYF,TGTGCCAGTAGTATAGGGCTAGCGGGAGATACGCAGTATTTT
.,TRBJ1-2,once,TRBV5-5,CASSLGYSGVGGYTF,TGTGCCAGCAGCTTGGGTTATTCAGGGGTAGGTGGCTACACCTTC
TRBD1,TRBJ2-2,few,TRBV19,CASSTRTGAITGELFF,TGTGCCAGTAGTACCCGGACAGGGGCAATCACCGGGGAGCTGTTTTTT
.,TRBJ1-3,.,TRBV11-2,CASSILHRDSGNTIYF,TGTGCCAGCAGCATCCTGCACAGGGACTCTGGAAACACCATATATTTT
.,TRBJ2-2,.,TRBV7-2,CASSFGGERTGELFF,TGTGCCAGCAGCTTCGGGGGTGAGAGAACCGGGGAGCTGTTTTTT
TRBD1,TRBJ1-6,.,TRBV4-1,CASSLSGGQGVNSPLHF,TGCGCCAGCAGCCTTTCGGGCGGACAGGGGGTAAATTCACCCCTCCACTTT
TRBD2,TRBJ2-7,.,TRBV6-5,CASRPGLAEFYEQYF,TGTGCCAGCAGACCCGGACTAGCAGAGTTCTACGAGCAGTACTTC
.,TRBJ2-3,.,TRBV5-6,CASSFLRGPEPDTQYF,TGTGCCAGCAGCTTTCTCCGGGGGCCGGAGCCAGATACGCAGTATTTT
.,TRBJ2-7,once,TRBV3-2,CASAGQYF,TGTGCCAGCGCGGGGCAGTACTTC
.,TRBJ2-3,.,TRBV20-1,CSARFADTQYF,TGCAGTGCTAGATTCGCAGATACGCAGTATTTT
.,TRBJ2-6,.,TRBV7-3,CASSLRGGPRGSGANVLTF,TGTGCCAGCAGCTTAAGGGGAGGCCCGAGGGGATCTGGGGCCAACGTCCTGACTTTC
.,TRBJ2-3,.,TRBV7-8,CASSLGAGFTDTQYF,TGTGCCAGCAGCTTGGGGGCGGGCTTCACAGATACGCAGTATTTT
.,TRBJ1-2,.,TRBV6-5,CASRSHTNYGYTF,TGTGCCAGCAGATCTCACACTAACTATGGCTACACCTTC
.,TRBJ1-2,.,TRBV7-2,CASSLGRVGGYTF,TGTGCCAGCAGCTTAGGTAGAGTGGGCGGCTACACCTTC
TRBD1,TRBJ1-1,.,TRBV7-9,CASSWDSETEAFF,TGTGCCAGCAGTTGGGACAGCGAGACTGAAGCTTTCTTT
.,TRBJ1-4,many,TRBV2,CASKVEQLPPNEKLFF,TGTGCCAGCAAGGTGGAACAGCTACCCCCGAATGAAAAACTGTTTTTT
TRBD2,TRBJ2-3,.,TRBV7-6,CASSLVVPSGSTDTQYF,TGTGCCAGCAGCTTAGTTGTTCCTAGCGGGAGCACAGATACGCAGTATTTT
.,TRBJ1-1,.,TRBV28,CASSFLGVAFF,TGTGCCAGCAGTTTTCTCGGGGTGGCTTTCTTT
.,TRBJ2-3,once,TRBV27,CASSDRTGFTDTQYF,TGTGCCAGCAGTGACCGGACGGGGTTCACAGATACGCAGTATTTT
.,TRBJ1-1,.,TRBV2,CASRAGRMNTEAFF,TGTGCCAGCAGAGCAGGCCGCATGAACACTGAAGCTTTCTTT
.,TRBJ2-2,.,TRBV7-2,CASSLFVWTLSGELFF,TGTGCCAGCAGCTTATTTGTCTGGACCCTTTCTGGGGAGCTGTTTTTT
TRBD1,TRBJ1-2,.,TRBV4-3,CASSQPGQGFYGYTF,TGCGCCAGCAGCCAACCGGGACAGGGGTTTTATGGCTACACCTTC
TRBD1,TRBJ2-5,once,TRBV7-9,CASSPGDRGTQETQYF,TGTGCCAGCAGCCCAGGGGACAGGGGAACCCAAGAGACCCAGTACTTC
.,TRBJ1-4,.,TRBV7-9,CASVNRVGEKLFF,TGTGCCAGCGTAAATCGGGTCGGTGAAAAACTGTTTTTT
TRBD1,TRBJ1-2,.,TRBV6-5,CASSYSATGKGGYTF,TGTGCCAGCAGTTACTCCGCGACAGGGAAAGGAGGCTACACCTTC
TRBD1,TRBJ1-1,.,TRBV6-6,CASSYPTGYSTEAFF,TGTGCCAGCAGTTACCCGACAGGGTATTCCACTGAAGCTTTCTTT
.,TRBJ2-1,.,TRBV27,CASTAGDGWGEQFF,TGTGCCAGCACTGCCGGGGACGGGTGGGGTGAGCAGTTCTTC
.,TRBJ2-5,.,TRBV5-1,CASSFFQETQYF,TGCGCCAGCAGCTTTTTCCAAGAGACCCAGTACTTC
.,TRBJ2-3,.,TRBV7-9,CASSTRLTSTDTQYF,TGTGCCAGCAGCACTCGGTTAACTAGCACAGATACGCAGTATTTT